This TCR beta chain was obtained from a study of blood T cell repertoires in COVID-19. Study at large: The United States, Italy and Spain were the sources of the acute and convalescent COVID-19 samples. Nucleic acid was either cDNA or gDNA, and it came from T cells, B-cell-depleted T cells, or PBMCs.

This CDR3 comprises 16 residues. Trimming took 0 bases from V and 8 from J; bases not matched to a gene: 8. Germline V gene lookup returns CDR1 ENHRY and CDR2 SYGVKD. As originally analysed: Reference gene primer amplification gave nucleated cell count estimates. Clones were read by immunoSEQ multiplex PCR, and TCRdb kept only the in-frame ones, dropping some. V and J calls and clone size come straight from that table; D and trimming were deduced from the DNA. The repertoire holds over 150,000 clones, with approximately 83% as singletons. Sequenced: peripheral blood. V and J are TRBV10-3 and TRBJ2-1, with 9 bases lining up with TRBD1. The clonotype was recovered from a woman older than 75 with active or convalescent COVID-19. The CDR3 DNA sequence: TGTGCCATCAGTGAGTCCGGGACAGGGCGGGCCGATGAGCAGTTCTTC. Translated: CAISESGTGRADEQFF.